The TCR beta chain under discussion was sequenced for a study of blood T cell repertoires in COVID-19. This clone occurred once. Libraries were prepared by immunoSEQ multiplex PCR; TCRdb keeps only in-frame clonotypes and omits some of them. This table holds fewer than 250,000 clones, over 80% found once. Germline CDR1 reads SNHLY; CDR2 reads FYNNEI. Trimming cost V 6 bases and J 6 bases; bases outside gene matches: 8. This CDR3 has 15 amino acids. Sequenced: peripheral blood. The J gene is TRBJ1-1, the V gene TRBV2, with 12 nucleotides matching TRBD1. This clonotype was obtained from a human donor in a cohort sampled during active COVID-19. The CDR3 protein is CASSTMGQGASEAFF. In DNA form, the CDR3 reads TGTGCCAGCAGCACCATGGGACAGGGGGCTTCTGAAGCTTTCTTT. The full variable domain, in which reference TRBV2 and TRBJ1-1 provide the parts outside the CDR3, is EPEVTQTPSHQVTQMGQEVILRCVPISNHLYFYWYRQILGQKVEFLVSFYNNEISEKSEIFDDQFSVERPDGSNFTLKIRSTKLEDSAMYFCASSTMGQGASEAFFGQGTRLTVV.